The rows below give T cell receptor beta chains drawn from one sample of a study of regulatory T cells in long-lasting Graves disease. In TCRdb, the multiplex PCR reads were re-called with MiXCR into one record per CDR3 protein. The top ten clones hold 25% to 35% of a sample with 300,000 to 350,000 distinct CDR3 sequences, 20% of them seen once. The sequencing here drew on peripheral blood mononuclear cells (PBMCs), taken when the disease was refractory, from a patient treated with antithyroid drugs. The receptors come from a female donor with Graves disease. Both conserved end residues are part of each CDR3. The D gene is left open where the match is weak. Rows give clone size only sometimes, using once, few, many, or a class for an expanded clone.

TRBV4-1	.	TRBD2	TRBJ2-7	14	TGCGCCAGCAGCCTGCCGGGACTAGCAGACGAGCAGTACTTC	CASSLPGLADEQYF
TRBV11-3	many	.	TRBJ1-1	15	TGTGCCAGCAGCCCGCCGTCCTGGTGGCCCACTGAAGCTTTCTTT	CASSPPSWWPTEAFF
TRBV10-3	many	TRBD1	TRBJ1-5	15	TGTGCCATCAGTGAGGCCGGGACAGTCAATCAGCCCCAGCATTTT	CAISEAGTVNQPQHF
TRBV12-3/TRBV12-4	few	.	TRBJ1-2	16	TGTGCCAGCAGTTACGTCCGGGGGGCGCAGGACTATGGCTACACCTTC	CASSYVRGAQDYGYTF
TRBV15	many	.	TRBJ1-4	15	TGTGCCACCAGCTTATCCGGGACCACTGTCGGAAAACTGTTTTTT	CATSLSGTTVGKLFF
TRBV6-1	many	TRBD1	TRBJ2-5	13	TGTGCCAGCAGACGCCTGACAGGGGGGACCCAGTACTTC	CASRRLTGGTQYF
TRBV12-3/TRBV12-4	many	TRBD1	TRBJ1-4	15	TGTGCCAGCACCGATCCCGGGACAGCTAATGAAAAACTGTTTTTT	CASTDPGTANEKLFF
TRBV6-5	many	.	TRBJ1-1	14	TGTGCCAGCAGTTACGATTCGGGTAGGACTGAAGCTTTCTTT	CASSYDSGRTEAFF
TRBV6-1	many	.	TRBJ1-2	17	TGTGCCAGCAGTGACCCACCGGGACCGAGTGTCGGCTATGGCTACACCTTC	CASSDPPGPSVGYGYTF
TRBV5-8	few	TRBD2	TRBJ2-7	18	TGTGCCAGCAGCCGTAAAGGCGAGTCTAGCGGGAGCTCCTACGAGCAGTACTTC	CASSRKGESSGSSYEQYF
TRBV18	.	.	TRBJ2-4	16	TGTGCCAGCTCACCAACCCCAGAAGGGGACAAAAACATTCAGTACTTC	CASSPTPEGDKNIQYF
TRBV29-1	.	.	TRBJ2-3	13	TGCAGCGTTGACGGCGGGAACACAGATACGCAGTATTTT	CSVDGGNTDTQYF
TRBV12-3/TRBV12-4	medium-sized	.	TRBJ1-5	15	TGTGCCAGCAGTTTATCGCAGGCCAGCAATCAGCCCCAGCATTTT	CASSLSQASNQPQHF
TRBV3-1	.	.	TRBJ2-3	15	TGTGCCAGCAGCCGACGGACAGCCAGAACAGATACGCAGTATTTT	CASSRRTARTDTQYF
TRBV29-1	.	TRBD1	TRBJ2-7	14	TGCAGCGTTGCCCAGGACAGGGTGGGGGACGAGCAGTACTTC	CSVAQDRVGDEQYF
TRBV6-1	many	.	TRBJ2-2	15	TGTGCCAGCAGATCAGTACAGGGGAACACCGGGGAGCTGTTTTTT	CASRSVQGNTGELFF
TRBV5-1	many	TRBD1	TRBJ2-4	16	TGCGCCAGCAGCTTCGGGCAGGGGGCGCGTCCAAACATTCAGTACTTC	CASSFGQGARPNIQYF
TRBV20-1	many	TRBD2	TRBJ2-5	14	TGCAGTGCTCCAGAGGGAGCTAGCGGAGAGACCCAGTACTTC	CSAPEGASGETQYF
TRBV4-2	.	TRBD2	TRBJ2-7	15	TGTGCCAGCAGCCAAGTTCTACTAGCGGACTACGAGCAGTACTTC	CASSQVLLADYEQYF
TRBV7-2	few	.	TRBJ2-2	14	TGTGCCAGCAGCCTACCGGGGGCCGCCGGGGAGCTGTTTTTT	CASSLPGAAGELFF
TRBV6-1	many	TRBD1	TRBJ1-2	14	TGTGCCAGCAGACCTACGACAGGGACCTATGGCTACACCTTC	CASRPTTGTYGYTF
TRBV5-6	few	TRBD1	TRBJ1-1	16	TGTGCCAGCAGCTTGAGGAGGGGGCGCCTAGACACTGAAGCTTTCTTT	CASSLRRGRLDTEAFF
TRBV3-1	.	.	TRBJ1-3	17	TGTGCCAGCAGCCAAGAACGTAGCGGACAGTCGTTGAACACCATATATTTT	CASSQERSGQSLNTIYF
TRBV25-1	many	.	TRBJ1-1	14	TGTGCCAGCAGTGAATACGGCTGGGAGTCTGAAGCTTTCTTT	CASSEYGWESEAFF
TRBV5-5	many	.	TRBJ2-7	15	TGTGCCAGCAGCTTGGAGGGACTCCTAAGTGGCGAGCAGTACTTC	CASSLEGLLSGEQYF
TRBV12-3/TRBV12-4	many	.	TRBJ2-5	13	TGTGCCAGCAGCCCCAGGGGCCAAGAGACCCAGTACTTC	CASSPRGQETQYF
TRBV27	few	.	TRBJ2-3	13	TGTGCCAGCAGTTGGCGGGGGCGAGGTGTTCAGTATTTT	CASSWRGRGVQYF
TRBV20-1	few	.	TRBJ2-5	16	TGCAGTGCTAGAGATCCCGCCAGGGGCCCCCAAGAGACCCAGTACTTC	CSARDPARGPQETQYF
TRBV28	many	.	TRBJ2-6	15	TGTGCCAGCACCCCTTTGGGGCCTGGGGCCAACGTCCTGACTTTC	CASTPLGPGANVLTF
TRBV18	.	.	TRBJ1-2	15	TGTGCCAGCTCACCTCGGACAGATTCGATCAGCGGCTACACCTTC	CASSPRTDSISGYTF
TRBV3-1	few	.	TRBJ1-2	14	TGTGCCAGCAGCCAATCCGCAGGACCTGGGGGCTACACCTTC	CASSQSAGPGGYTF
TRBV7-8	.	.	TRBJ2-1	15	TGTGCCAGCAGCGTAACTACCGTCCGAAGCAGGGAGCAGTTCTTC	CASSVTTVRSREQFF
TRBV12-3/TRBV12-4	few	TRBD1	TRBJ1-6	17	TGTGCCAGCAGTTTCTACAGGGGAAGCTCCTATAATTCACCCCTCCACTTT	CASSFYRGSSYNSPLHF
TRBV2	many	.	TRBJ1-5	18	TGTGCCAGCAGAGGGACATTCCTTGAGGGGTATAGCAATCAGCCCCAGCATTTT	CASRGTFLEGYSNQPQHF
TRBV25-1	few	.	TRBJ1-3	14	TGTGCCAGCAGCCAAAGTGGATCCGGAAACACCATATATTTT	CASSQSGSGNTIYF
TRBV7-9	few	TRBD2	TRBJ2-7	15	TGTGCCAGCAGCTTAGGAGGCGGGAGGGCCTACGAGCAGTACTTC	CASSLGGGRAYEQYF
TRBV10-2	.	.	TRBJ1-5	13	TGCGCCAGCAGGGCCTCTCAAGAATCTGCCCAGCATTTT	CASRASQESAQHF
TRBV3-1	.	.	TRBJ2-7	14	TGTGCCAGCAGCCAAATTATCAGGGGAAGCGAGCAGTACTTC	CASSQIIRGSEQYF
TRBV3-1	.	.	TRBJ2-2	14	TGTGCCAGCAGCCAAGATCGGGCGCCCGGGGAGCTGTTTTTT	CASSQDRAPGELFF
TRBV9	.	.	TRBJ2-2	14	TGTGCCAGCATGAAGATGGGGGACACCGGGGAGCTGTTTTTT	CASMKMGDTGELFF
TRBV12-3/TRBV12-4	many	.	TRBJ1-2	13	TGTGCCAGCACCCGAACAGGGAGTGCTGGCTACACCTTC	CASTRTGSAGYTF
TRBV27	many	.	TRBJ2-7	15	TGTGCCAGCAGTTTAAGTTCAGCCGGAACCTACGAGCAGTACTTC	CASSLSSAGTYEQYF
TRBV11-2	few	TRBD1	TRBJ1-2	13	TGTGCCAGCAGGGACAGGGAGGCCTATGGCTACACCTTC	CASRDREAYGYTF
TRBV11-3	.	.	TRBJ2-5	18	TGTGCCAGCAGCTTAGATCGTATTGGTAACAGGGTCTCGGAGACCCAGTACTTC	CASSLDRIGNRVSETQYF
TRBV10-3	.	TRBD1	TRBJ1-5	13	TGTGCCATCAGTCAGGACAGGGGTCAGCCCCAGCATTTT	CAISQDRGQPQHF
TRBV12-3/TRBV12-4	many	.	TRBJ2-6	14	TGTGCCAGCAGCCGATGGGCAGGGGCCAACGTCCTGACTTTC	CASSRWAGANVLTF
TRBV27	.	.	TRBJ1-1	13	.	CASSFGGGTEASF
TRBV2	.	.	TRBJ2-3	13	TGTACCAGCAGCTCCTTCGCTGGGGATACGCAGTATTTT	CTSSSFAGDTQYF
TRBV6-2/TRBV6-3	many	.	TRBJ1-2	14	TGTGCCAGCAGTGAGGGCAGGGGAAACTATGGCTACACCTTC	CASSEGRGNYGYTF
TRBV6-1	many	.	TRBJ1-1	14	TGTGCCAGCTCCGACAGAGGGGGGGGCACTGAAGCTTTCTTT	CASSDRGGGTEAFF
TRBV20-1	.	.	TRBJ1-5	14	TGCAGTGCTAGAAGACGACAGCCTAATCAGCCCCAGCATTTT	CSARRRQPNQPQHF
TRBV7-8	.	.	TRBJ1-5	14	TGTGCCAGCAGCTTCTTGGCAGCCCAAGGGCCCCAGCATTTT	CASSFLAAQGPQHF
TRBV28	many	TRBD1	TRBJ1-2	17	TGTGCCAGCAGTTTCCCCTTCGACAGGGGAGGAGGCTATGGCTACACCTTC	CASSFPFDRGGGYGYTF
TRBV5-1	.	TRBD2	TRBJ2-7	17	TGCGCCAGCAGCCCCTGGACTAGCGGGAGGGCATCCTACGAGCAGTACTTC	CASSPWTSGRASYEQYF
TRBV11-2	.	.	TRBJ2-7	14	TGTGCCAGCAGCAAGGCTAGCTCCAATTACGAGCAGTACTTC	CASSKASSNYEQYF
TRBV7-2	many	.	TRBJ1-2	16	TGTGCCAGCAGCTCCGGAGGGGACCTTTTTGACTATGGCTACACCTTC	CASSSGGDLFDYGYTF
TRBV7-2	few	TRBD1	TRBJ2-2	16	TGTGCCAGCAGAGTTACAGGGGGCCTTAACACCGGGGAGCTGTTTTTT	CASRVTGGLNTGELFF
TRBV11-2	many	TRBD1	TRBJ1-1	16	TGTGCCAGCAGATCTATCCAGGGGGCGCGGGACACTGAAGCTTTCTTT	CASRSIQGARDTEAFF
TRBV29-1	many	TRBD1	TRBJ2-5	15	TGCAGCGTTGGTGGCGGGGACAGGGTCTCAGAGACCCAGTACTTC	CSVGGGDRVSETQYF